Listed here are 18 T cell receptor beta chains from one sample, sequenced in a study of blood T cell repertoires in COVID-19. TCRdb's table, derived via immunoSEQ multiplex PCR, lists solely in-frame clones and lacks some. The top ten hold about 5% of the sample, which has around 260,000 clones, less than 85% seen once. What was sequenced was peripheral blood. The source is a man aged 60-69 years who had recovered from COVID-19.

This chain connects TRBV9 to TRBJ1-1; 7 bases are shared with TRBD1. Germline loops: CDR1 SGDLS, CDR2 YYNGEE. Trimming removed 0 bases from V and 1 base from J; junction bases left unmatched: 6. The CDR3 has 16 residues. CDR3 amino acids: CASSVGSGGTNTEAFF. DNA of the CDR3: TGTGCCAGCAGCGTAGGGTCAGGGGGGACGAACACTGAAGCTTTCTTT.

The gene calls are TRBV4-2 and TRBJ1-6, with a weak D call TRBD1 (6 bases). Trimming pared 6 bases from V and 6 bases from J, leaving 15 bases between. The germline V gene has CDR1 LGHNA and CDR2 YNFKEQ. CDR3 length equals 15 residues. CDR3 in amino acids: CASREQGFLNSPLHF. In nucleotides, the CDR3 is TGTGCCAGCAGGGAACAGGGTTTTCTTAATTCACCCCTCCACTTT.

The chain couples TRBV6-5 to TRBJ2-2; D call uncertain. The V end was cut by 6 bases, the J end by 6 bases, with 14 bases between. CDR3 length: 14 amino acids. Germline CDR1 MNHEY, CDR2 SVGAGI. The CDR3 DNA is TGTGCCAGCAGCCTACTTATTTTCGCCGGGGAGCTGTTTTTT. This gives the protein CASSLLIFAGELFF.

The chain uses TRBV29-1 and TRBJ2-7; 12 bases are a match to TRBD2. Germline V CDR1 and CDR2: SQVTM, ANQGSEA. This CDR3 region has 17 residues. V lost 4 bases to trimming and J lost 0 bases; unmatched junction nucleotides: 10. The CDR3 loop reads CSVVGLAGTSSSYEQYF. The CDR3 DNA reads TGCAGCGTTGTAGGACTAGCGGGAACGTCGAGCTCCTACGAGCAGTACTTC.

CDR3 coding DNA: TGTGCCAGCAGATACAGGGTTAATCAGCCCCAGCATTTT. It codes for CASRYRVNQPQHF. This chain links TRBV2 with TRBJ1-5, with D possibly being TRBD1 (6 bases). V was shortened by 6 bases and J by 4 bases, with 10 bases between the two germline ends. Germline V gene sequence: CDR1 SNHLY, CDR2 FYNNEI. This CDR3 has 13 residues.

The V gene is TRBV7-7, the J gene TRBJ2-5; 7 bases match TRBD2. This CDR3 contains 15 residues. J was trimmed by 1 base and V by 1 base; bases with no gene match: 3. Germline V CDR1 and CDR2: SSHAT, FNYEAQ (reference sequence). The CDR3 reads CASSLVGGIQETQYF. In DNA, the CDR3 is TGTGCCAGCAGCTTAGTGGGAGGGATCCAAGAGACCCAGTACTTC.

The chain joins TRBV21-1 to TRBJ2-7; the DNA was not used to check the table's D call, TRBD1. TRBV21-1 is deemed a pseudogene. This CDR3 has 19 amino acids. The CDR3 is CAPFIGAHGGQGTPYEQYF. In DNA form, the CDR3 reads TGTGCCCCCTTTATTGGGGCCCACGGGGGACAGGGGACCCCCTACGAGCAGTACTTC.

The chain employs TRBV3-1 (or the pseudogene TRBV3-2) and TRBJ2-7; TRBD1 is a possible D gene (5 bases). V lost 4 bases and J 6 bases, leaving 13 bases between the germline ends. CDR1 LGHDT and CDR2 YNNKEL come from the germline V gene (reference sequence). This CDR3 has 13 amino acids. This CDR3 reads CASSPASGAEQYF. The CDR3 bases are TGTGCCAGCAGCCCAGCCTCTGGGGCCGAGCAGTACTTC.

The DNA of the CDR3 is TGTGCCAGCAGCCCTTTCGATGAGCAGTTCTTC. It yields the protein CASSPFDEQFF. The V and J genes are TRBV9 and TRBJ2-1; D gene ambiguous. Germline V gene data show CDR1 as SGDLS and CDR2 as YYNGEE. The CDR3 covers 11 residues. The V end was cut by 4 bases, the J end by 8 bases, with 7 bases between. The whole variable domain, filled in from reference TRBV9 and TRBJ2-1, reads DSGVTQTPKHLITATGQRVTLRCSPRSGDLSVYWYQQSLDQGLQFLIQYYNGEERAKGNILERFSAQQFPDLHSELNLSSLELGDSALYFCASSPFDEQFFGPGTRLTVL.

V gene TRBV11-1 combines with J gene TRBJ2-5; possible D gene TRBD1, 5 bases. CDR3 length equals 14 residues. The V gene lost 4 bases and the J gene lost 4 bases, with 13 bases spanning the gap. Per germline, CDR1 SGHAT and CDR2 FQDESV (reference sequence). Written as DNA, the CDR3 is TGTGCCAGCAGCTCTGGGCAGGGTGCAGAGACCCAGTACTTC. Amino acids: CASSSGQGAETQYF.

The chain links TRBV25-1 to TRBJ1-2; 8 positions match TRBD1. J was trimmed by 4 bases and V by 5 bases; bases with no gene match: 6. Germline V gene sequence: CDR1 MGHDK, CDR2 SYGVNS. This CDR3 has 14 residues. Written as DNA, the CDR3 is TGTGCCAGCAGTTGGGCGGACAGGGCCTATGGCTACACCTTC. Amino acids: CASSWADRAYGYTF.

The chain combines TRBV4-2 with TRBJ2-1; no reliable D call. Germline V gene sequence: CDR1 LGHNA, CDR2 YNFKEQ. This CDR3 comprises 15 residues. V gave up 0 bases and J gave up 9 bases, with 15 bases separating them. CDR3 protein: CASSQEHRPDGEQFF. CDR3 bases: TGTGCCAGCAGCCAAGAACACAGACCCGACGGTGAGCAGTTCTTC.

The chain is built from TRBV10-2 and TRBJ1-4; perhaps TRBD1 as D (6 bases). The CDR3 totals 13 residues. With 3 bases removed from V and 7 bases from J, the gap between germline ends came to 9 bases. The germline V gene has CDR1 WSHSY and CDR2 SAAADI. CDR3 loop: CASSDKQGEKLFF. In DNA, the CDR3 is TGCGCCAGCAGTGATAAACAGGGTGAAAAACTGTTTTTT.

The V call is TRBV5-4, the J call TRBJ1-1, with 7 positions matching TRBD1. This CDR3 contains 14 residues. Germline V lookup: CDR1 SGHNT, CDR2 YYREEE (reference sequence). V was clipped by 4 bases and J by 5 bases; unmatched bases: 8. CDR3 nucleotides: TGTGCCAGCAGCGCCGGACAGGCGGGGACTGAAGCTTTCTTT. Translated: CASSAGQAGTEAFF.

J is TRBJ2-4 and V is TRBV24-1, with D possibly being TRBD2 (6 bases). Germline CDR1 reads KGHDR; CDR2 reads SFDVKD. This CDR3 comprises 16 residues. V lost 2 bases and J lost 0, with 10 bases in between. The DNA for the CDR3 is TGTGCCACCAGTGATTCCCACGGGAGAGCCAAAAACATTCAGTACTTC. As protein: CATSDSHGRAKNIQYF.

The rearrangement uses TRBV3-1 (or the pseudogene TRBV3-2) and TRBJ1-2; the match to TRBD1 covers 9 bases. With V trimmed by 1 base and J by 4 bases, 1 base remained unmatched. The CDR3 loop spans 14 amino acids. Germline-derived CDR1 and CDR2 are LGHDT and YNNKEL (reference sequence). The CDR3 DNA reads TGTGCCAGCAGCCAAGGGACAGGGGCCTATGGCTACACCTTC. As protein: CASSQGTGAYGYTF.

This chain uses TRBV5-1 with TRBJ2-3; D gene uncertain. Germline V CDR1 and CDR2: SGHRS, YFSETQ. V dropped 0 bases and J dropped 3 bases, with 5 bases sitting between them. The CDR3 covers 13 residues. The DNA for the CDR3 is TGCGCCAGCAGCTTGGGGCCGACAGATACGCAGTATTTT. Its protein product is CASSLGPTDTQYF.

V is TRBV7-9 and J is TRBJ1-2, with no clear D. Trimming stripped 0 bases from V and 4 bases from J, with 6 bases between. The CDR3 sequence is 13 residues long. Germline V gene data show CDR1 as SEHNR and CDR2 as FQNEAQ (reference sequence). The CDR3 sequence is CASSLASGYGYTF. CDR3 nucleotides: TGTGCCAGCAGCTTAGCCTCAGGCTATGGCTACACCTTC.